This T cell receptor beta chain was recorded in a study of graft-versus-host responses after intestinal transplantation. Repertoires were generated with immunoSEQ multiplex PCR, while TCRdb's copy carries only in-frame clones and drops some. This sample has about 120,000 clones, with around 96% found just once. With respect to this clone: Its target is unknown.

The CDR3 covers 12 residues. Trimming removed 4 bases at V and 8 bases at J, with 11 bases between. From germline, CDR1 is SGDLS and CDR2 YYNGEE. The sequenced sample was unstimulated CD8+ T cells sorted from spleen or lymph node cells, obtained before intestinal transplant. The V gene is TRBV9, the J gene TRBJ2-3; D is unresolved. The sequence was obtained from a human donor who received an intestinal transplant. This CDR3 reads CASSLRSGTQYF. Here the CDR3 DNA reads TGTGCCAGCAGCCTAAGGTCTGGTACGCAGTATTTT. The whole variable domain, remainder taken from reference TRBV9 and TRBJ2-3, is DSGVTQTPKHLITATGQRVTLRCSPRSGDLSVYWYQQSLDQGLQFLIQYYNGEERAKGNILERFSAQQFPDLHSELNLSSLELGDSALYFCASSLRSGTQYFGPGTRLTVL.